The rows below give T cell receptor beta chains drawn from one sample of a study of monozygotic twins with inflammatory bowel disease. Reanalyzing the 5' RACE reads, TCRdb keeps one entry per CDR3 protein, without DNA. Seen in this sample are 300,000 to 400,000 distinct CDR3 sequences; the ten most common clones hold around 2%. The sequencing sample was made of blood. These receptors originate from a human donor with ulcerative colitis or Crohn's disease, or a healthy co-twin of an affected twin (not recorded which). Each CDR3 is given with its conserved first and last residue.

j_call v_call cdr3_aa
TRBJ2-1 TRBV9 CASSVDVAHRNEQFF
TRBJ2-5 TRBV20-1 CSAPGPNAGETQYF
TRBJ1-2 TRBV28 CASTQDSYGYTF
TRBJ2-2 TRBV6-4 CASSVRGDTGELFF
TRBJ2-7 TRBV28 CASSLIGSYEQYF
TRBJ2-1 TRBV5-4 CASSLPLTSGGSYNEQFF
TRBJ2-7 TRBV6-2/TRBV6-3 CASSYPSYEQYF
TRBJ1-6 TRBV15 CATSRILATNNSPLHF
TRBJ1-3 TRBV12-3/TRBV12-4 CASRNDGLSGNTIYF
TRBJ2-1 TRBV10-3 CAIRSLVSEAGVGNEQFF
TRBJ2-6 TRBV19 CASSWNSGANVLTF
TRBJ2-1 TRBV3-1 CASSRRSKENEQFF
TRBJ2-3 TRBV14 CASSQEGSVLRNTQYF
TRBJ2-2 TRBV7-3 CASSYFAGEAGELFF
TRBJ1-2 TRBV12-5 CASGLTSGQGNYGYTF
TRBJ1-3 TRBV12-3/TRBV12-4 CASSRTGIGNTIYF
TRBJ2-1 TRBV5-4 CASSTRGSRDNEQFF
TRBJ2-7 TRBV18 CASSPIPGTGAFYEQYF
TRBJ2-1 TRBV5-1 CASSPPLTAEIGDNEQFF
TRBJ1-1 TRBV18 CASSPTRQPNTEAFF
TRBJ2-6 TRBV25-1 CASSEFGVSGANVLTF
TRBJ2-7 TRBV6-1 CASSVDRAAYEQYF
TRBJ1-1 TRBV27 CASSPPHWGSNTEAFF
TRBJ2-7 TRBV28 CASSSSPGPYEQYF
TRBJ2-1 TRBV4-2 CASQDPILAGTSSYNEQFF
TRBJ2-5 TRBV7-9 CASSLYRGEETQYF
TRBJ2-5 TRBV7-9 CASSPTRDGFQETQYF
TRBJ2-7 TRBV10-3 CAISALAGAYEQYF
TRBJ2-1 TRBV9 CASSRREGSYNEQFF
TRBJ1-1 TRBV4-1 CASSRGGVVRENTEAFF
TRBJ2-5 TRBV27 CASSSSGTGIGRRTQYF
TRBJ2-2 TRBV12-3/TRBV12-4 CASSYLRNTGELFF
TRBJ2-4 TRBV5-6 CASSWRGTGIAKNIQYF
TRBJ2-1 TRBV29-1 CSVEGGERREVNEQFF
TRBJ1-2 TRBV12-3/TRBV12-4 CASSFSRSFYYGYTF
TRBJ2-1 TRBV20-1 CSARSWREQFF
TRBJ1-3 TRBV5-6 CASSSLSGNTIYF
TRBJ2-3 TRBV15 CATSLGGVYTDTQYF
TRBJ1-2 TRBV5-1 CASSQDGGAYGYTF
TRBJ2-3 TRBV25-1 CASSSGWRTDTQYF
TRBJ2-1 TRBV5-1 CASSLEGTSGSYEQFF
TRBJ2-1 TRBV30 CAWLPRGVGMGEQFF
TRBJ1-1 TRBV4-1 CASTLYRETEAFF
TRBJ2-3 TRBV9 CASSLQVRKADTQYF
TRBJ2-3 TRBV6-2/TRBV6-3 CASNKGTASTDTQYF
TRBJ2-1 TRBV20-1 CSAGGTSGYNEQFF
TRBJ2-5 TRBV5-5 CASSVGTGDFQETQYF
TRBJ2-2 TRBV11-3 CASSPRPGLAGELFF
TRBJ2-7 TRBV12-3/TRBV12-4 CASSFPGGSSYEQYF
TRBJ2-7 TRBV9 CASSVTAGTSGYEQYF
TRBJ1-1 TRBV4-1 CASSQLGRSRTEAFF
TRBJ2-1 TRBV7-2 CASSRTGAANNEQFF
TRBJ2-5 TRBV5-4 CASSLETGGVETQYF
TRBJ2-3 TRBV20-1 CSASLRTSGWTDTQYF
TRBJ2-7 TRBV20-1 CSAGLVEGRQYF
TRBJ2-2 TRBV6-5 CASSYTGGEVGELFF
TRBJ2-2 TRBV12-3/TRBV12-4 CASRQQGATGELFF